This TCR beta chain was observed in a study of T cell responses to AZD1222 COVID-19 vaccine. General study points: Clonal diversity may have been underestimated in mostly white British donors. Only after the peak T cell response were repertoires sampled. Two AZD1222 administrations were followed by greater Spike-specific TCR breadth and depth. Mapped onto spike, vaccine-associated CD4 TCRs spanned it and were dominant at 160-218 and 743-854.

CDR3 length: 15 residues. Trimming left V 1 base short and J 1 base short, with 8 bases between. In germline, CDR1 is MGHRA, CDR2 YSYEKL. The table came from immunoSEQ multiplex PCR; TCRdb's copy has only in-frame clones and leaves some out. The table has approximately 110,000 clones, about 80% seen once. About this clone itself: Its antigen remains unidentified.

Sequences were derived from peripheral blood, sampled on day 0 of AZD1222 vaccination. This receptor was taken from an adult in good health. The rearrangement links TRBV4-1 to TRBJ1-5, with D unclear. The CDR3 spells CASSQVGSSNQPQHF. The CDR3 DNA reads TGCGCCAGCAGCCAAGTTGGGAGCAGCAATCAGCCCCAGCATTTT.